The clone carrying this T cell receptor (beta chain) has just a few counts. Its antigen is as yet unknown. Methods described previously were used for bulk TCR libraries, and listed TCR primers were applied. Using its own MiXCR run on the PCR reads, TCRdb lists one record per CDR3 protein. Among around 480,000 distinct CDR3 sequences listed, about 25% were seen once. This record belongs to a study of molecular identifiers for immune sequencing clone quantification. Findings of the study overall: The study found clones above 20 RNA copies held over 97% of effector molecules and under 1% in naive cells.

Unmatched junction bases numbered 7, after V lost 7 bases and J lost 8 bases. The CDR3 is made up of 13 amino acids. CDR1 is LNHNV, CDR2 YYDKDF, per germline (reference sequence). With 10%, 30% or 50% of RNA, about 20,000 to 1,100,000 naive CD8 T cells were sequenced. Sorting defined naive CD8 T cells as CD8+CD4-CCR7+CD45RA+. This clonotype originated in a human donor in good health. Some libraries in this study had Jurkat cell RNA spiked in. The chain recombines TRBV15 with TRBJ1-4; 7 bases map to TRBD1. Sequencing input: naive CD8+ T cells from blood, with Jurkat cell RNA spiked in. The subset was: FACS-sorted CD8+CD4-CCR7+CD45RA+ naive T cells. CDR3 in amino acids: CATNPRGEEKLFF. The DNA of the CDR3 is TGTGCCACCAACCCCAGGGGGGAGGAAAAACTGTTTTTT. The full variable domain, in which reference TRBV15 and TRBJ1-4 provide the parts outside the CDR3, is DAMVIQNPRYQVTQFGKPVTLSCSQTLNHNVMYWYQQKSSQAPKLLFHYYDKDFNNEADTPDNFQSRRPNTSFCFLDIRSPGLGDTAMYLCATNPRGEEKLFFGSGTQLSVL.